These 18 T cell receptor beta chains were sequenced from one sample in a study of cytomegalovirus exposure and HLA in healthy donors. The study ran its PCR with 60 Vbeta and 13 Jbeta primers. The protocol was immunoSEQ multiplex PCR, while the TCRdb copy is restricted to in-frame clones and leaves out a portion. This sample has about 250,000 clones, with approximately 85% found just once. The specimen was PBMCs. The receptors were gathered from a girl aged 2-10 years in good health and CMV-seronegative.

V and J are TRBV6-5 and TRBJ1-4; D uncertain. Trimming shortened V by 6 bases and J by 0 bases, and 8 bases separated the two germline ends. Germline loops: CDR1 MNHEY, CDR2 SVGAGI. The CDR3 is 14 residues long. This CDR3 is CASRSSSTNEKLFF. CDR3 nucleotides: TGTGCCAGCAGGTCGTCCTCAACTAATGAAAAACTGTTTTTT.

This chain links TRBV4-1 with TRBJ2-7, with TRBD2 matching over 12 bases. The J segment lost 5 bases and the V segment lost 3 bases, leaving 8 bases of the junction unmatched. The CDR3 length is 16 residues. Germline CDR1 MGHRA, CDR2 YSYEKL. The CDR3, as DNA: TGCGCCAGCAGCCAGGAACTAGCGGGAGGAAAAAACGAGCAGTACTTC. Translated: CASSQELAGGKNEQYF.

The chain carries TRBV2 and TRBJ2-7; D unclear. CDR1 is SNHLY and CDR2 is FYNNEI in the germline V gene. The CDR3 consists of 12 residues. V was shortened by 4 bases and J by 6 bases, with 10 bases between the two germline ends. CDR3 DNA sequence: TGTGCCAGCAGTGTAGAGCTACCCGAGCAGTACTTC. This sequence encodes CASSVELPEQYF.

This clone has a single count. The V and J genes are TRBV27 and TRBJ2-2; 14 bases are shared with TRBD2. The germline V gene has CDR1 MNHEY and CDR2 SMNVEV (reference sequence). The V segment lost 4 bases and the J segment 7 bases; nucleotides outside the gene matches: 8. The CDR3 runs to 17 residues. The CDR3 loop is CASSSLGLAGGFGELFF. The CDR3, as DNA: TGTGCCAGCAGTTCCCTCGGACTAGCGGGGGGATTCGGGGAGCTGTTTTTT.

The genes are TRBV19 and TRBJ2-7; 10 nucleotides match TRBD2. The CDR3 spans 15 residues. V dropped 3 bases and J dropped 4; count of bases not matched to a gene: 6. Germline V lookup: CDR1 LNHDA, CDR2 SQIVND (reference sequence). CDR3 in DNA: TGTGCCAGTAGTATCCAAGCGGGAGGGCCGTACGAGCAGTACTTC. Protein product: CASSIQAGGPYEQYF.

The chain recombines TRBV2 with TRBJ2-5; 9 bases agree with TRBD2. The germline CDR1 and CDR2 sequences are SNHLY and FYNNEI. V trimming: 4 bases; J trimming: 7 bases; junction bases outside the gene matches: 10. The CDR3 is made up of 15 amino acids. This chain's CDR3 is CASSGGRGGLGTQYF. Written as DNA, the CDR3 is TGTGCCAGCAGTGGGGGGCGGGGGGGCCTTGGGACCCAGTACTTC.

V and J are TRBV5-4 and TRBJ2-3, with 8 bases aligning to TRBD2. Germline loops: CDR1 SGHNT, CDR2 YYREEE (reference sequence). CDR3 length: 17 residues. V dropped 1 base and J dropped 2; count of bases not matched to a gene: 9. The CDR3 bases are TGTGCCAGCAGCTTGCTAGTGCTAGCGGGCATCACAGATACGCAGTATTTT. Translating gives CASSLLVLAGITDTQYF.

The J gene is TRBJ2-3, the V gene TRBV25-1; D is perhaps TRBD1 (5 bases). Germline V gene sequence: CDR1 MGHDK, CDR2 SYGVNS. V was clipped by 2 bases and J by 5 bases, with 14 bases between them. The CDR3 is made up of 15 amino acids. CDR3 DNA sequence: TGTGCCAGCAGTGAAAGGCGCAGGGTGGGAGATACGCAGTATTTT. Residues: CASSERRRVGDTQYF.

The chain has TRBV5-4 and TRBJ1-2; 7 bases agree with TRBD1. This CDR3 region has 14 residues. V shed 4 bases, J shed 3 bases, and the junction held 6 bases outside the gene matches. Germline values: CDR1 SGHNT, CDR2 YYREEE (reference sequence). CDR3 DNA: TGTGCCAGCAGCCCCCAGGGGGACTACTATGGCTACACCTTC. It codes for CASSPQGDYYGYTF.

The J gene is TRBJ2-5, the V gene TRBV5-4; 8 positions agree with TRBD1. The germline CDR1 and CDR2 sequences are SGHNT and YYREEE (reference sequence). Trimming cost V 6 bases and J 1 base; bases outside gene matches: 5. The CDR3 runs to 14 residues. The CDR3 bases are TGTGCCAGCAAAGACAGGGGCGGCCAAGAGACCCAGTACTTC. Amino acids: CASKDRGGQETQYF.

The chain links TRBV6-5 to TRBJ2-7; 9 bases agree with TRBD1. The ends lost 4 bases at V and 6 bases at J; junction bases unmatched: 4. This CDR3 region has 13 residues. Per germline, CDR1 MNHEY and CDR2 SVGAGI. The CDR3 loop reads CASSLVQGAEQYF. DNA of the CDR3: TGTGCCAGCAGTTTAGTACAGGGGGCCGAGCAGTACTTC.

The gene calls are TRBV30 and TRBJ1-5, with a possible D match to TRBD1 (6 bases). This CDR3 contains 14 residues. Per the germline V gene, CDR1 is GTSNPN and CDR2 is SVGIG (reference sequence). Between the trimmed V and J ends, which lost 1 base and 4 bases, there was a span of 11 bases. CDR3 sequence: CAWSGDIGNQPQHF. In DNA form, the CDR3 reads TGTGCCTGGAGTGGGGACATAGGGAATCAGCCCCAGCATTTT.

The rearrangement joins TRBV7-3 to TRBJ1-1, with D perhaps matching TRBD1 (6 bases). Trimming shortened V by 1 base and J by 3 bases, and 15 bases separated the two germline ends. The CDR3 covers 16 residues. Germline assignment: CDR1 SGHTA and CDR2 FQGTGA. The CDR3, as DNA: TGTGCCAGCAGCTTAATTGGGGGCGTCGGTGACACTGAAGCTTTCTTT. This gives the protein CASSLIGGVGDTEAFF.

CDR3 region: CASSPRGAGKETQYF. The CDR3 bases are TGTGCCAGCAGCCCAAGGGGAGCGGGAAAAGAGACCCAGTACTTC. The chain is built from TRBV4-2 and TRBJ2-5; TRBD2 aligns across 7 bases. Per germline, CDR1 LGHNA and CDR2 YNFKEQ. J lost 3 bases, V lost 4 bases, and 8 bases had no gene match. The CDR3 sequence is 15 residues long.

The gene calls are TRBV6-1 and TRBJ2-7; TRBD1 is a possible D gene (5 bases). The CDR3 spans 14 residues. With 1 base removed from V and 1 base from J, the gap between germline ends came to 8 bases. Per germline, CDR1 MNHNS and CDR2 SASEGT. The CDR3: CASSEVDRSYEQYF. The CDR3 DNA reads TGTGCCAGCAGTGAAGTTGACAGATCCTACGAGCAGTACTTC.

This clone was recorded only once. The chain uses TRBV6-1 and TRBJ1-2, with TRBD1 matching over 8 bases. The germline gives CDR1 MNHNS, CDR2 SASEGT. The V and J ends lost 5 bases and 4 bases, in that order; junction bases with no gene match: 3. CDR3 length: 13 residues. The DNA of the CDR3 is TGTGCCAGCAGTACGACAGGGGCCTATGGCTACACCTTC. The encoded protein is CASSTTGAYGYTF.

Of note for this clone: At one end the junction does not follow the germline gene, possibly because of a read error. J is TRBJ2-7 and V is TRBV14, with D unresolved. The CDR3 totals 15 residues. CDR1 is SGHDN and CDR2 is FVKESK in the germline V gene. The chain's CDR3 is CASSQEIATEWEQYF. CDR3 nucleotides: TGTGCCAGCAGTCAAGAGATAGCCACGGAGTGGGAGCAGTACTTC.

The chain uses TRBV5-1 and TRBJ2-2, with a tentative D call TRBD1 (7 bases). Germline V CDR1 and CDR2: SGHRS, YFSETQ. Trimming removed 0 bases at V and 5 bases at J, with 11 bases between. The CDR3 loop spans 15 amino acids. The CDR3 DNA is TGCGCCAGCAGCTTGGAGGCAGGGGGGACCGGGGAGCTGTTTTTT. Encoded protein: CASSLEAGGTGELFF.